This passage covers 24 T cell receptor beta chains from one sample sequenced in a study of blood T cell repertoires in COVID-19. Method: immunoSEQ multiplex PCR; TCRdb's copy keeps in-frame clones and lacks some. Of 120,000 to 150,000 clones detected, about 85% appear once; the ten largest clones hold about 2.5%. Sequenced sample: peripheral blood. The source of these receptors is a human donor with acute or convalescent COVID-19. The donor label of this sample is uncertain.

The J gene is TRBJ2-3, the V gene TRBV3-1 (or the pseudogene TRBV3-2); the match to TRBD2 covers 7 bases. The CDR3 totals 15 residues. With V trimmed by 4 bases and J by 6 bases, 10 bases remained unmatched. Per germline, CDR1 LGHDT and CDR2 YNNKEL (reference sequence). CDR3 sequence reads: CASSLGTKDSDTQYF. The CDR3 region has the DNA TGTGCCAGCAGCCTCGGGACTAAGGATTCGGATACGCAGTATTTT.

The chain uses TRBV7-9 and TRBJ2-3; TRBD2 agrees at 7 bases. The CDR3 has 16 residues. Germline V gives CDR1 SEHNR, CDR2 FQNEAQ (reference sequence). The J segment lost 7 bases and the V segment lost 3 bases, leaving 13 bases of the junction unmatched. The CDR3 is CASSFSQAGSMYTQYF. CDR3 sequence (DNA): TGTGCCAGCAGCTTCTCTCAAGCGGGGTCAATGTATACGCAGTATTTT.

The chain employs TRBV19 and TRBJ1-2, with a tentative D call TRBD1 (5 bases). V was shortened by 7 bases and J by 1 base, with 19 bases between the two germline ends. The CDR3 runs 16 residues. Germline CDR1 and CDR2: LNHDA and SQIVND (reference sequence). For the CDR3, the DNA is TGTGCCAGTAACGACCGGCGCGGGACGCTTAACTATGGCTACACCTTC. Translating gives CASNDRRGTLNYGYTF.

The chain recombines TRBV9 with TRBJ1-2; a weak D match, TRBD1 (5 bases). The CDR3 has 14 amino acids. With 4 bases removed from V and 3 bases from J, the gap between germline ends came to 13 bases. Germline V lookup: CDR1 SGDLS, CDR2 YYNGEE. This chain's CDR3 is CASSTGGTDYGYTF. For the CDR3, the DNA is TGTGCCAGCAGCACTGGCGGGACGGACTATGGCTACACCTTC.

A few counts support this clone. The chain joins TRBV28 to TRBJ2-2; 12 bases map to TRBD1. Germline V gives CDR1 MDHEN, CDR2 SYDVKM. The V segment lost 9 bases and the J segment 7 bases; nucleotides outside the gene matches: 12. The CDR3 totals 16 residues. The CDR3 protein is CARRVRGQGAFGELFF. In DNA, the CDR3 is TGTGCCAGAAGGGTGCGGGGACAGGGGGCGTTCGGGGAGCTGTTTTTT. The entire variable domain, with the rest obtained from reference TRBV28 and TRBJ2-2, is as follows: DVKVTQSSRYLVKRTGEKVFLECVQDMDHENMFWYRQDPGLGLRLIYFSYDVKMKEKGDIPEGYSVSREKKERFSLILESASTNQTSMYLCARRVRGQGAFGELFFGEGSRLTVL.

The DNA for the CDR3 is TGCAGCGTTCGCAGGGCAGGAGTAGGAGGCTACACCTTC. Its translation is CSVRRAGVGGYTF. The chain employs TRBV29-1 and TRBJ1-2; TRBD1 might be the D (5 bases). Germline CDR1 reads SQVTM; CDR2 reads ANQGSEA. CDR3 length: 13 residues. V lost 5 bases and J lost 8, with 18 bases in between. The full variable domain, its missing parts supplied by reference TRBV29-1 and TRBJ1-2, is SAVISQKPSRDICQRGTSLTIQCQVDSQVTMMFWYRQQPGQSLTLIATANQGSEATYESGFVIDKFPISRPNLTFSTLTVSNMSPEDSSIYLCSVRRAGVGGYTFGSGTRLTVV.

J is TRBJ1-2 and V is TRBV19; 8 bases align to TRBD1. CDR1 LNHDA and CDR2 SQIVND come from the germline V gene (reference sequence). This CDR3 region has 17 residues. J lost 8 bases, V lost 0 bases, and 14 bases had no gene match. In DNA form, the CDR3 reads TGTGCCAGTAGTATAGATTTCCGCCCAGGGGGCGCAGGAGGCTACACCTTC. Amino acids: CASSIDFRPGGAGGYTF.

This chain joins TRBV19 and TRBJ1-5, with 9 bases that match TRBD1. The CDR3 has 14 amino acids. The germline gives CDR1 LNHDA, CDR2 SQIVND (reference sequence). The trim removed 7 bases at V and 6 bases at J, leaving 7 bases unmatched. The DNA for the CDR3 is TGTGCCAGTACGAGAACACAGGGGGCTCAGCCCCAGCATTTT. Protein: CASTRTQGAQPQHF.

V gene TRBV5-1 combines with J gene TRBJ2-1; 9 bases agree with TRBD2. Germline values: CDR1 SGHRS, CDR2 YFSETQ. Unmatched junction bases numbered 6, after V lost 4 bases and J lost 4 bases. This CDR3 is 15 amino acids long. The CDR3: CASSPKRGVYNEQFF. The DNA of the CDR3 is TGCGCCAGCAGCCCCAAGCGGGGGGTATACAATGAGCAGTTCTTC.

The chain has TRBV6-5 and TRBJ1-1; the D gene is possibly TRBD1 (5 bases). Germline V gives CDR1 MNHEY, CDR2 SVGAGI. Trimming took 2 bases from V and 5 from J, leaving 15 bases between them. This CDR3 has 15 residues. The CDR3 loop reads CASSYGGIGETEAFF. The CDR3 DNA follows: TGTGCCAGCAGTTACGGGGGGATTGGGGAAACTGAAGCTTTCTTT.

This chain links TRBV5-1 with TRBJ2-1; TRBD2 matches at 8 bases. V lost 4 bases and J lost 5; bases outside the gene matches: 8. In germline, CDR1 is SGHRS, CDR2 YFSETQ. The CDR3 extends over 15 amino acids. The CDR3 DNA follows: TGCGCCAGCAGCCAAACTAGCGGACCGAACAATGAGCAGTTCTTC. It translates to CASSQTSGPNNEQFF.

The rearrangement links TRBV7-8 to TRBJ2-1, with no clear D. Trimming removed 2 bases at V and 8 bases at J, with 13 bases between. Germline-derived CDR1 and CDR2 are SGHVS and FQNEAQ. This CDR3 is 14 amino acids long. The CDR3 sequence: CASSLWSRQDEQFF. DNA of the CDR3: TGTGCCAGCAGCTTATGGTCCAGGCAGGATGAGCAGTTCTTC.

The V and J genes are TRBV3-1 (or the pseudogene TRBV3-2) and TRBJ1-2; 7 bases agree with TRBD1. This CDR3 spans 14 amino acids. Trimming removed 4 bases from V and 6 bases from J; junction bases left unmatched: 8. The germline CDR1 and CDR2 sequences are LGHDT and YNNKEL (reference sequence). The CDR3 region is CASSRGQSANGYTF. CDR3 bases: TGTGCCAGCAGCCGGGGACAGTCTGCTAATGGCTACACCTTC.

J is TRBJ1-3 and V is TRBV5-8; TRBD1 might be the D (5 bases). Germline values: CDR1 SGHTS, CDR2 YDEGEE. V was pared by 0 bases and J by 8 bases, with 9 bases between. CDR3 length: 13 amino acids. As DNA, the CDR3 is TGTGCCAGCAGCTTGGGGGGGGAAGACACCATATATTTT. Translating gives CASSLGGEDTIYF.

This clone was observed a few times. The V call is TRBV4-3, the J call TRBJ1-2; 8 nucleotides align to TRBD1. The J segment lost 0 bases and the V segment lost 2 bases, leaving 2 bases of the junction unmatched. This CDR3 has 15 amino acids. The germline gives CDR1 LGHNA, CDR2 YSLEER. CDR3 protein: CASSQRTGSNYGYTF. In DNA form, the CDR3 reads TGCGCCAGCAGCCAACGGACAGGGTCTAACTATGGCTACACCTTC.

The V and J genes are TRBV7-2 and TRBJ2-2; 7 bases are a match to TRBD1. The ends lost 7 bases at V and 8 bases at J; junction bases unmatched: 10. There are 14 residues in the CDR3. Germline V gene sequence: CDR1 SGHTA, CDR2 FQGNSA. CDR3 bases: TGTGCCAGCAAACGGGACAGCCAGGGGGGGGAGCTGTTTTTT. Its protein product is CASKRDSQGGELFF.

The CDR3 loop is CASSPYQGGFSNEKLFF. In DNA form, the CDR3 reads TGTGCCAGCTCACCCTATCAGGGGGGCTTTTCCAATGAAAAACTGTTTTTT. V and J are TRBV18 and TRBJ1-4; 7 bases fit TRBD1. This CDR3 spans 17 amino acids. Germline CDR1 is KGHSH and CDR2 is LQKENI. J was trimmed by 5 bases and V by 3 bases; bases with no gene match: 12. Full variable domain (remainder filled in from reference TRBV18 and TRBJ1-4): NAGVMQNPRHLVRRRGQEARLRCSPMKGHSHVYWYRQLPEEGLKFMVYLQKENIIDESGMPKERFSAEFPKEGPSILRIQQVVRGDSAAYFCASSPYQGGFSNEKLFFGSGTQLSVL.

The V call is TRBV7-6, the J call TRBJ2-5; D might be TRBD2 (5 bases). This CDR3 spans 12 amino acids. Deletions cut 8 bases from V and 5 bases from J, with 12 bases between. Germline CDR1 reads SGHVS; CDR2 reads FNYEAQ. CDR3 sequence reads: CASDGDGETQYF. Here the CDR3 DNA reads TGTGCCAGCGACGGGGATGGGGAGACCCAGTACTTC. The variable domain in full, with the rest retrieved from reference TRBV7-6 and TRBJ2-5, is GAGVSQSPRYKVTKRGQDVALRCDPISGHVSLYWYRQALGQGPEFLTYFNYEAQQDKSGLPNDRFSAERPEGSISTLTIQRTEQRDSAMYRCASDGDGETQYFGPGTRLLVL.

CDR3 nucleotide sequence: TGTGCCAGCAGCGTGGAGAAGCCAGGGGGCCCAAACACCGGGGAGCTGTTTTTT. Protein: CASSVEKPGGPNTGELFF. V usage is TRBV9 and J usage is TRBJ2-2, with 8 positions matching TRBD1. The CDR3 sequence is 18 residues long. The V gene end was trimmed by 2 bases and the J gene end by 2 bases; junction bases not matched to a gene: 11. Germline CDR1 and CDR2: SGDLS and YYNGEE.

This chain links TRBV3-1 (or the pseudogene TRBV3-2) with TRBJ2-2, with 8 bases aligning to TRBD1. The CDR3 is 14 residues long. Trimming at V came to 3 bases and at J to 7 bases, leaving 4 bases not matched to a gene. Germline V gene sequence: CDR1 LGHDT, CDR2 YNNKEL (reference sequence). DNA for the CDR3: TGTGCCAGCAGCCAGGGACAGGTCGTCGGGGAGCTGTTTTTT. Translating it yields CASSQGQVVGELFF.

This rearrangement joins TRBV6-5 to TRBJ1-5, with D tentatively TRBD1 (6 bases). Trimming removed 7 bases at V and 6 bases at J, with 19 bases between. CDR1 is MNHEY and CDR2 is SVGAGI in the germline V gene. This CDR3 is 15 amino acids long. The CDR3 nucleotides read TGTGCCAGCACCCCGGCAGGGGTTGGGGGTCAGCCCCAGCATTTT. This codes for CASTPAGVGGQPQHF.

V usage is TRBV6-5 and J usage is TRBJ2-4; 7 nucleotides align to TRBD1. Germline V lookup: CDR1 MNHEY, CDR2 SVGAGI. This CDR3 is 13 amino acids long. The ends lost 9 bases at V and 1 base at J; junction bases unmatched: 3. CDR3 coding DNA: TGTGCCAGTCGGGACAGTGCCAAAAACATTCAGTACTTC. It codes for CASRDSAKNIQYF.

This chain uses TRBV9 with TRBJ2-1; 8 bases are a match to TRBD2. Germline V gene data show CDR1 as SGDLS and CDR2 as YYNGEE. V gave up 4 bases and J gave up 2 bases; unmatched junction bases: 8. The length of the CDR3 is 16 residues. The CDR3 loop reads CASSFPSGSTYNEQFF. CDR3 nucleotides: TGTGCCAGCAGCTTTCCAAGCGGGAGTACCTACAATGAGCAGTTCTTC.

This clone was seen a handful of times. The chain links TRBV18 to TRBJ1-1; D might be TRBD1 (5 bases). The CDR3 runs 13 residues. Trimming took 8 bases from V and 2 from J, leaving 12 bases between them. CDR1 and CDR2 from the germline V gene are KGHSH and LQKENI. The chain's CDR3 is CASPRDSNTEAFF. The CDR3 DNA sequence: TGTGCCAGCCCCAGGGATTCAAACACTGAAGCTTTCTTT.